Listed here are 21 T cell receptor beta chains from one sample, sequenced in a study of T cells in Graves' hyperthyroidism and ophthalmopathy. From RNA transcripts, TCR beta CDR3 regions were amplified. HTBI primers were the set used in a first-round RT-PCR of the TCR CDR3. TCRdb re-analysed the multiplex PCR reads in MiXCR, keeping a single row per CDR3 protein. The table shows hundreds of thousands of distinct CDR3 sequences, with roughly 32% occurring only once. Sequencing was carried out using blood. The receptors stem from a woman aged 35 to 49 with Graves' hyperthyroidism.

There are many counts of this clonotype. The rearrangement links TRBV24-1 to TRBJ2-7, with 10 bases that match TRBD1. Germline V lookup: CDR1 KGHDR, CDR2 SFDVKD. Trimming at V came to 8 bases and at J to 6 bases, leaving 6 bases not matched to a gene. There are 13 residues in the CDR3. This CDR3 reads CATMRDRGGEQYF. CDR3 DNA: TGTGCCACCATGCGGGACAGGGGCGGCGAGCAGTACTTC.

The rearrangement joins TRBV5-6 to TRBJ1-1; the match to TRBD1 covers 8 bases. This CDR3 has 13 amino acids. In germline, CDR1 is SGHDT, CDR2 YYEEEE. The trim removed 7 bases at V and 4 bases at J, leaving 6 bases unmatched. The CDR3 DNA reads TGTGCCAGCGGCAGAACAGGGGGCACTGAAGCTTTCTTT. It is translated as CASGRTGGTEAFF.

This clonotype appeared a single time. Because it lacks the conserved phenylalanine or tryptophan at the end, this CDR3 is likely a read error. This chain links TRBV12-3 or TRBV12-4 with TRBJ1-6; tentative D call: TRBD1 (5 bases). The CDR3 extends over 15 amino acids. Between the trimmed V and J ends, which lost 7 bases and 6 bases, there was a span of 16 bases. The CDR3 DNA follows: TGTGCCAGCACCCCGGCTAGGGGATCTAATTCACCCCTCCACCTT. It codes for CASTPARGSNSPLHL.

Turning to this clonotype: One end of the junction varies from germline; a read error may be responsible. The chain employs TRBV7-2 and TRBJ2-5; D could derive from TRBD1 or TRBD2 (5 bases each). The CDR3 length is 15 residues. The germline V gene has CDR1 SGHTA and CDR2 FQGNSA. The DNA of the CDR3 is TGCGCCAGCAGCCGAAGTCCGGGGCCAGACGAGACCCAGTACTTC. It is translated as CASSRSPGPDETQYF.

CDR3 coding DNA: TGCGCCAGCAGGCGGGAGAATCCTAGTGGGCAGTTCTTC. Translated, it gives CASRRENPSGQFF. The rearrangement uses TRBV10-1 and TRBJ2-5; TRBD2 matches 7 bases. The closer fit of TRBJ2-1 to the DNA end suggests the J call may be wrong. The CDR3 totals 13 residues. Germline V gene data show CDR1 as WNHNN and CDR2 as SYGVQD (reference sequence).

The chain has TRBV24-1 and TRBJ1-2; the match to TRBD1 covers 7 bases. This CDR3 has 16 residues. Germline lookup yields CDR1 KGHDR and CDR2 SFDVKD. Trimming at V came to 3 bases and at J to 2 bases, leaving 8 bases not matched to a gene. The CDR3 DNA sequence: TGTGCCACCAGTGATCCCGGGACAGAGAACAACTATGGCTACACCTTC. Its protein product is CATSDPGTENNYGYTF.

This chain links TRBV4-3 with TRBJ2-5; D call uncertain. From germline, CDR1 is LGHNA and CDR2 YSLEER. The CDR3 runs to 13 residues. Deletions cut 2 bases from V and 1 base from J, with 5 bases between. The CDR3 loop is CASSQQLQETQYF. DNA of the CDR3: TGCGCCAGCAGCCAACAGCTCCAAGAGACCCAGTACTTC.

In this sample, this clonotype turned up many times. V and J are TRBV7-9 and TRBJ2-7; D gene unclear. This CDR3 comprises 14 residues. Looked up from germline, CDR1 is SEHNR and CDR2 is FQNEAQ (reference sequence). V lost 0 bases and J lost 5, with 11 bases in between. The CDR3 coding sequence is TGTGCCAGCAGCTTAGCGTTGGGTCGGAACGAGCAGTACTTC. It translates to CASSLALGRNEQYF.

The chain has TRBV7-9 and TRBJ2-7; D is ambiguous. This CDR3 is built from 14 residues. Trimming cost V 1 base and J 6 bases, with 13 bases left between them. The germline V gene has CDR1 SEHNR and CDR2 FQNEAQ (reference sequence). CDR3 amino acids: CASSLVGESAEQYF. DNA of the CDR3: TGTGCCAGCAGCTTAGTTGGAGAGTCTGCCGAGCAGTACTTC. The whole variable domain, filled in from reference TRBV7-9 and TRBJ2-7, reads DTGVSQNPRHKITKRGQNVTFRCDPISEHNRLYWYRQTLGQGPEFLTYFQNEAQLEKSRLLSDRFSAERPKGSFSTLEIQRTEQGDSAMYLCASSLVGESAEQYFGPGTRLTVT.

The chain combines TRBV10-3 with TRBJ1-5; a weak D match, TRBD1 (6 bases). V dropped 2 bases and J dropped 1 base, with 12 bases sitting between them. Germline V gene lookup returns CDR1 ENHRY and CDR2 SYGVKD. The CDR3 has 16 amino acids. The CDR3 is CAISEKVDRSNQPQHF. CDR3 nucleotides: TGTGCCATCAGTGAGAAAGTGGACAGAAGCAATCAGCCCCAGCATTTT.

This chain joins TRBV12-3 or TRBV12-4 and TRBJ1-1; D possibly corresponds to TRBD1 (5 bases). The ends were cut back, 3 bases at V and 10 bases at J, with 9 bases in the middle. The CDR3 length is 11 residues. The CDR3 here is CASSFTGGAFF. For the CDR3, the DNA is TGTGCCAGCAGTTTTACAGGAGGAGCTTTCTTT.

The chain couples TRBV6-2 or TRBV6-3 to TRBJ1-1; TRBD1 aligns across 7 bases. Germline V CDR1 and CDR2: MNHEY, SVGEGT. V trimming: 5 bases; J trimming: 4 bases; junction bases outside the gene matches: 10. CDR3 length: 15 residues. This CDR3 is CASSHQTGEGTEAFF. For the CDR3, the DNA is TGTGCCAGCAGTCACCAAACAGGGGAGGGCACTGAAGCTTTCTTT.

The chain joins TRBV7-2 to TRBJ2-7; possibly TRBD1 or TRBD2 for D (6 bases each). The V end lost 2 bases, the J end lost 6 bases, and 11 bases lay between the germline ends. The CDR3 has 13 amino acids. Germline loops: CDR1 SGHTA, CDR2 FQGNSA. CDR3 residues: CASSLWGAVEQYF. The CDR3 DNA follows: TGTGCCAGCAGCTTATGGGGGGCGGTCGAGCAGTACTTC.

This clonotype was recorded at least ten times. The genes are TRBV19 and TRBJ2-2, with TRBD1 as a possible D gene (7 bases). The germline V gene encodes CDR1 LNHDA and CDR2 SQIVND (reference sequence). CDR3 size: 13 residues. V lost 9 bases, J lost 5 bases, and 13 bases lay in between. CDR3 nucleotides: TGTGCCAGCAGACAGGGAGGTACCGGGGAGCTGTTTTTT. Encoded protein: CASRQGGTGELFF.

This clonotype was counted ten times or more. This chain connects TRBV25-1 to TRBJ2-7; 7 nucleotides line up with TRBD2. CDR3 length equals 15 residues. V lost 3 bases to trimming and J lost 4 bases; unmatched junction nucleotides: 9. Germline assignment: CDR1 MGHDK and CDR2 SYGVNS. This chain's CDR3 is CASSDPGGSNYEQYF. The CDR3, as DNA: TGTGCCAGCAGTGATCCCGGGGGGAGTAATTACGAGCAGTACTTC.

The V gene is TRBV27, the J gene TRBJ1-5, with D uncertain. Germline V lookup: CDR1 MNHEY, CDR2 SMNVEV (reference sequence). V was clipped by 6 bases and J by 1 base, with 16 bases between them. CDR3 length: 16 amino acids. CDR3 nucleotide sequence: TGTGCCAGCAGGGTGTGGGGAGAAAGGAGCAATCAGCCCCAGCATTTT. Its translation is CASRVWGERSNQPQHF.

Ten or more counts support this clonotype. This chain connects TRBV19 to TRBJ1-6; 7 bases align to TRBD1. The CDR3 runs to 15 residues. V dropped 5 bases and J dropped 8; count of bases not matched to a gene: 9. The germline CDR1 and CDR2 sequences are LNHDA and SQIVND (reference sequence). Here the CDR3 reads CASSPRGLRDSPLHF. The DNA for the CDR3 is TGTGCCAGTAGTCCCAGGGGGTTAAGGGATTCACCCCTCCACTTT.

This clonotype appeared a single time. The rearrangement links TRBV5-4 to TRBJ1-3; 8 bases map to TRBD1. The CDR3 is 17 amino acids. Looked up from germline, CDR1 is SGHNT and CDR2 is YYREEE (reference sequence). Unmatched junction bases numbered 10, after V lost 4 bases and J lost 1 base. The CDR3 here is CASSQDAQGASGNTIYF. The DNA for the CDR3 is TGTGCCAGCAGCCAAGATGCGCAGGGGGCTTCTGGAAACACCATATATTTT.

The chain carries TRBV20-1 and TRBJ2-5; no reliable D call. The germline V and J ends were trimmed by 5 bases and 5 bases, with 6 bases remaining between them. The CDR3 is made up of 10 amino acids. The germline gives CDR1 DFQATT, CDR2 SNEGSKA (reference sequence). The DNA of the CDR3 is TGCAGTGCTGGGCAGGAGACCCAGTACTTC. Translation gives CSAGQETQYF.

As to this clonotype: This likely comes from a read error, as the CDR3 has no conserved phenylalanine or tryptophan at its end. The rearrangement joins TRBV14 to TRBJ2-7; 7 nucleotides match TRBD2. Trimming cost V 4 bases and J 4 bases; bases outside gene matches: 1. The germline gives CDR1 SGHDN, CDR2 FVKESK. The CDR3 covers 12 residues. CDR3 sequence reads: CASSRGGYEQYL. The CDR3 region has the DNA TGTGCCAGCAGCCGGGGGGGGTACGAGCAGTACCTC.

This clonotype was seen ten or more times. This chain connects TRBV6-5 to TRBJ1-6; the match to TRBD1 covers 9 bases. This CDR3 has 14 residues. The V gene's germline CDR1 is MNHEY and CDR2 SVGAGI. J lost 8 bases, V lost 6 bases, and 5 bases had no gene match. The CDR3 is CASSWDRADSPLHF. The CDR3 DNA reads TGTGCCAGCAGCTGGGACAGGGCTGATTCACCCCTCCACTTT.